Shown below are 8 T cell receptor beta chains from a single sample sequenced in a study of T cell responses to AZD1222 COVID-19 vaccine. Assay: immunoSEQ multiplex PCR; the TCRdb copy retains only in-frame clones and omits some. The sample holds approximately 150,000 clones; roughly 92% are singletons and the top ten take about 4%. Material: peripheral blood, obtained 28 days after the second AZD1222 dose. The receptors here all came from an adult who received the AZD1222 COVID-19 vaccine.

The rearrangement uses TRBV5-4 and TRBJ1-5, with D maybe TRBD1 (6 bases). Looked up from germline, CDR1 is SGHNT and CDR2 is YYREEE (reference sequence). This CDR3 has 13 residues. Trimming removed 0 bases from V and 6 bases from J, with 7 bases in between. This CDR3 reads CASSLEGGQPQHF. CDR3 DNA: TGTGCCAGCAGCTTGGAGGGGGGTCAGCCCCAGCATTTT.

With regard to this clone: One junction end does not reproduce the germline sequence, and a read error may be involved. This rearrangement joins TRBV12-3 or TRBV12-4 to TRBJ2-3; 9 nucleotides match TRBD1. There are 13 residues in the CDR3. The CDR3 loop reads CASSRLPDRGCWW. Here the CDR3 DNA reads TGTGCCAGCAGTAGATTACCCGACAGGGGGTGCTGGTGG.

This rearrangement joins TRBV28 to TRBJ1-4; D not certain. The CDR3 length is 11 residues. The V gene lost 7 bases and the J gene lost 10 bases, with 10 bases spanning the gap. CDR1 is MDHEN, CDR2 SYDVKM, per germline. CDR3 sequence: CASNMAGKLFF. Written as DNA, the CDR3 is TGTGCCAGCAACATGGCGGGAAAACTGTTTTTT.

The chain uses TRBV20-1 and TRBJ1-5; 9 bases line up with TRBD1. This CDR3 region has 14 residues. Germline values: CDR1 DFQATT, CDR2 SNEGSKA (reference sequence). Trimming took 3 bases from V and 4 from J; bases not matched to a gene: 4. Here the CDR3 DNA reads TGCAGTGCTAGTGTACAGGGGGCTAATCAGCCCCAGCATTTT. This translates into CSASVQGANQPQHF.

This rearrangement joins TRBV7-8 to TRBJ1-5, with no clear D. There are 14 residues in the CDR3. Trimming stripped 5 bases from V and 4 bases from J, with 12 bases between. Germline CDR1 and CDR2: SGHVS and FQNEAQ. The CDR3 DNA sequence: TGTGCCAGCAGCGTCGACGGGGTAAATCAGCCCCAGCATTTT. Its translation is CASSVDGVNQPQHF. The whole variable domain, filled in from reference TRBV7-8 and TRBJ1-5, reads GAGVSQSPRYKVAKRGQDVALRCDPISGHVSLFWYQQALGQGPEFLTYFQNEAQLDKSGLPSDRFFAERPEGSVSTLKIQRTQQEDSAVYLCASSVDGVNQPQHFGDGTRLSIL.

The genes are TRBV7-9 and TRBJ2-7, with D possibly matching TRBD1 (5 bases). Trimming pared 4 bases from V and 3 bases from J, leaving 25 bases between. Germline V lookup: CDR1 SEHNR, CDR2 FQNEAQ (reference sequence). This CDR3 is built from 18 residues. The chain's CDR3 is CASSSSDLWKSDSYEQYF. CDR3 DNA: TGTGCCAGCAGCTCCTCCGACTTATGGAAAAGCGACAGCTACGAGCAGTACTTC. The entire variable domain, with the rest obtained from reference TRBV7-9 and TRBJ2-7, is as follows: DTGVSQNPRHKITKRGQNVTFRCDPISEHNRLYWYRQTLGQGPEFLTYFQNEAQLEKSRLLSDRFSAERPKGSFSTLEIQRTEQGDSAMYLCASSSSDLWKSDSYEQYFGPGTRLTVT.

V gene TRBV6-2 or TRBV6-3 combines with J gene TRBJ2-7, with TRBD2 as a possible D gene (6 bases). The germline V gene encodes CDR1 MNHEY and CDR2 SVGEGT. This CDR3 has 17 residues. The V gene lost 0 bases and the J gene lost 3 bases, with 18 bases spanning the gap. The CDR3 sequence is CASSYSEGESSFYEQYF. For the CDR3, the DNA is TGTGCCAGCAGTTACTCGGAGGGAGAATCCTCTTTCTACGAGCAGTACTTC.

This rearrangement joins TRBV29-1 to TRBJ1-1; 8 bases align to TRBD1. CDR1 is SQVTM and CDR2 is ANQGSEA in the germline V gene. Trimming took 6 bases from V and 0 from J; bases not matched to a gene: 12. The CDR3 runs 16 residues. The CDR3: CSVVGQGTPLNTEAFF. The DNA of the CDR3 is TGCAGCGTAGTAGGACAGGGAACTCCCTTGAACACTGAAGCTTTCTTT.